These 13 T cell receptor beta chains share one sample of origin, sequenced in a study of blood T cell repertoires in COVID-19. This table comes from immunoSEQ multiplex PCR, and its TCRdb copy is limited to in-frame clones, with some not included. In the table there are some 150,000 clones, around 73% of which are singletons. Sequencing was carried out using peripheral blood. The origin of the receptors is a woman aged 45-59 years with active or convalescent COVID-19.

This clone was seen more than once but under ten times. The V call is TRBV19, the J call TRBJ1-4; possible D gene TRBD1, 6 bases. This CDR3 has 15 residues. The V and J ends lost 5 bases and 6 bases respectively, with 16 bases between them. CDR1 is LNHDA and CDR2 is SQIVND in the germline V gene (reference sequence). The CDR3 DNA sequence: TGTGCCAGTAGTCCATCACAGGGAACGGATGAAAAACTGTTTTTT. Amino acid sequence: CASSPSQGTDEKLFF.

The rearrangement joins TRBV5-8 to TRBJ2-7; no definite D call. Between the trimmed V and J ends, which lost 2 bases and 3 bases, there was a span of 9 bases. The length of the CDR3 is 13 residues. Germline V lookup: CDR1 SGHTS, CDR2 YDEGEE. The DNA of the CDR3 is TGTGCCAGCAGCTTACTACACAACTACGAGCAGTACTTC. This codes for CASSLLHNYEQYF.

The chain combines TRBV7-2 with TRBJ2-6; tentatively, D is TRBD2 (6 bases). The V gene's germline CDR1 is SGHTA and CDR2 FQGNSA. The CDR3 is made up of 16 amino acids. Trimming stripped 1 base from V and 4 bases from J, with 11 bases between. In DNA, the CDR3 is TGTGCCAGCAGCTTAGAGGGCGGGATGGGGGCCAACGTCCTGACTTTC. It codes for CASSLEGGMGANVLTF.

This sequence joins TRBV7-2 and TRBJ2-3; D gene ambiguous. CDR1 and CDR2 (germline): SGHTA, FQGNSA. The V and J ends lost 0 bases and 1 base respectively, with 8 bases between them. The CDR3 is 15 residues long. The CDR3 is CASSLAAQRTDTQYF. The CDR3 DNA is TGTGCCAGCAGCTTAGCGGCACAGCGCACAGATACGCAGTATTTT. Full variable domain (remainder filled in from reference TRBV7-2 and TRBJ2-3): GAGVSQSPSNKVTEKGKDVELRCDPISGHTALYWYRQSLGQGLEFLIYFQGNSAPDKSGLPSDRFSAERTGGSVSTLTIQRTQQEDSAVYLCASSLAAQRTDTQYFGPGTRLTVL.

This clone has only one observation. The chain employs TRBV11-2 and TRBJ1-6; 8 positions agree with TRBD1. This CDR3 is 15 amino acids long. Per the germline V gene, CDR1 is SGHAT and CDR2 is FQNNGV. V trimming: 3 bases; J trimming: 14 bases; junction bases outside the gene matches: 12. CDR3 nucleotides: TGTGCCAGCAGCTTTGCAGGACAGGGAAAAATAGCCCTCCACTTT. Its protein is CASSFAGQGKIALHF.

The chain combines TRBV28 with TRBJ2-1; 8 nucleotides agree with TRBD2. This CDR3 is 16 amino acids long. Germline CDR1 MDHEN, CDR2 SYDVKM. J gave up 3 bases and V 6 bases, and 10 bases lay outside the gene matches. CDR3 protein: CASSLSVAGYYNEQFF. CDR3 nucleotides: TGTGCCAGCAGCCTGTCGGTAGCGGGGTACTACAATGAGCAGTTCTTC.

J is TRBJ2-1 and V is TRBV5-1; D gene unclear. CDR1 SGHRS and CDR2 YFSETQ come from the germline V gene. The CDR3 is 14 amino acids. V was cut by 3 bases and J by 5 bases, with 12 bases left in between. CDR3 sequence (DNA): TGCGCCAGCAGCTCTGACCCAGGTAACAATGAGCAGTTCTTC. The encoded protein is CASSSDPGNNEQFF.

The genes are TRBV4-3 and TRBJ1-2; D may be TRBD1 (5 bases). Trimming pared 0 bases from V and 4 bases from J, leaving 12 bases between. The CDR3 contains 15 residues. CDR1 LGHNA and CDR2 YSLEER come from the germline V gene. The DNA for the CDR3 is TGCGCCAGCAGCCAAGATAAGGGGATCAGCTATGGCTACACCTTC. Protein product: CASSQDKGISYGYTF.

The chain has TRBV30 and TRBJ1-2; D is ambiguous. The CDR3 spans 13 residues. CDR1 is GTSNPN and CDR2 is SVGIG in the germline V gene (reference sequence). Trimming pared 1 base from V and 0 bases from J, leaving 6 bases between. The CDR3 sequence is CAWSEGANYGYTF. CDR3 bases: TGTGCCTGGAGTGAAGGAGCTAACTATGGCTACACCTTC.

The CDR3 here is CALRPGQTYNEQFF. The CDR3 DNA reads as TGTGCCCTAAGACCGGGACAGACATACAATGAGCAGTTCTTC. This chain uses TRBV19 with TRBJ2-1, with 7 bases fitting TRBD1. The V segment lost 11 bases and the J segment 4 bases; nucleotides outside the gene matches: 11. This CDR3 has 14 amino acids. The germline CDR1 and CDR2 sequences are LNHDA and SQIVND (reference sequence).

The table lists this clone with a count of one. CDR3 sequence reads: CASTLAGESGELFF. As DNA, the CDR3 is TGTGCCAGCACCCTAGCGGGAGAAAGCGGGGAGCTGTTTTTT. The rearrangement uses TRBV7-2 and TRBJ2-2; 10 nucleotides line up with TRBD2. CDR1 and CDR2 (germline): SGHTA, FQGNSA. The J segment lost 7 bases and the V segment lost 7 bases, leaving 6 bases of the junction unmatched. This CDR3 has 14 residues.

This chain connects TRBV30 to TRBJ1-2; no clear D. Trimming left V 7 bases short and J 1 base short, with 10 bases between. This CDR3 region has 12 residues. Germline CDR1 reads GTSNPN; CDR2 reads SVGIG (reference sequence). CDR3 in amino acids: CAFGYLNYGYTF. The CDR3 region has the DNA TGTGCCTTCGGTTATCTTAACTATGGCTACACCTTC.

The chain combines TRBV7-3 with TRBJ1-1; D not certain. Trimming removed 2 bases at V and 1 base at J, with 5 bases between. Germline CDR1 reads SGHTA; CDR2 reads FQGTGA. CDR3 length equals 13 residues. CDR3 sequence reads: CASSLGRNTEAFF. CDR3 coding DNA: TGTGCCAGCAGCTTAGGGCGGAACACTGAAGCTTTCTTT.